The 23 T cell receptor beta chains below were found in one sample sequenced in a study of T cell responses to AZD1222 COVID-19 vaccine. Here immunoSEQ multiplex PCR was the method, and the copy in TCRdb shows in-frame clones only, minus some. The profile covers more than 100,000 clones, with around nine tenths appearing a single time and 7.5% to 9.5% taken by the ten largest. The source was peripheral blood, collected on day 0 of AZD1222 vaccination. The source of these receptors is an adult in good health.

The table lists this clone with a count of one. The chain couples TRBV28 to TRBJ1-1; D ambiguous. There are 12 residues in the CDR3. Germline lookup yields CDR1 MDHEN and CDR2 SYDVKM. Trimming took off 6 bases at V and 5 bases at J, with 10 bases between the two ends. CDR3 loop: CASRPKWTEAFF. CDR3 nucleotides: TGTGCCAGCAGGCCGAAGTGGACTGAAGCTTTCTTT.

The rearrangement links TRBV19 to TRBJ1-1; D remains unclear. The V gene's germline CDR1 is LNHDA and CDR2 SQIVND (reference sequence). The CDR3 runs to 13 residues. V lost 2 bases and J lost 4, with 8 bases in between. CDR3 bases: TGTGCCAGTAGTATAAAAAGAGGCACTGAAGCTTTCTTT. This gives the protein CASSIKRGTEAFF.

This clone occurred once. The CDR3 DNA is TGTGCCAGCAGCCAAGATAGGTGGCTAATCTACGAGCAGTACTTC. It translates to CASSQDRWLIYEQYF. This rearrangement joins TRBV14 to TRBJ2-7; no clear D gene. The CDR3 is 15 amino acids. Germline V gives CDR1 SGHDN, CDR2 FVKESK. Trimming shortened V by 0 bases and J by 3 bases, and 12 bases separated the two germline ends.

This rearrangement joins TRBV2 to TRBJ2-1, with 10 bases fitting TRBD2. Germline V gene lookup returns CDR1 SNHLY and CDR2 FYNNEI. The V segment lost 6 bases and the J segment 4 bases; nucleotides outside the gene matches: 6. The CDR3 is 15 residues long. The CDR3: CASSLSSGSYNEQFF. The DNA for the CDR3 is TGTGCCAGCAGCTTATCTAGCGGGAGTTACAATGAGCAGTTCTTC.

CDR3 DNA sequence: TGCAGCGTTGAAGTCCAGGGGGCCGCTGAAGCTTTCTTT. It translates to CSVEVQGAAEAFF. The chain has TRBV29-1 and TRBJ1-1, with 8 bases fitting TRBD1. CDR1 is SQVTM and CDR2 is ANQGSEA in the germline V gene. Trimming cost V 1 base and J 6 bases; bases outside gene matches: 4. There are 13 residues in the CDR3.

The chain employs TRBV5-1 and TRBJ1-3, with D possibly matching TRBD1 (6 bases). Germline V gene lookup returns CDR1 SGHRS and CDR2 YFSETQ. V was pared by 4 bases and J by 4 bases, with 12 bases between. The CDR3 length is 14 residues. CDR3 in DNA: TGCGCCAGCAGCCTGGACAGTCCCGGAAACACCATATATTTT. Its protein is CASSLDSPGNTIYF.

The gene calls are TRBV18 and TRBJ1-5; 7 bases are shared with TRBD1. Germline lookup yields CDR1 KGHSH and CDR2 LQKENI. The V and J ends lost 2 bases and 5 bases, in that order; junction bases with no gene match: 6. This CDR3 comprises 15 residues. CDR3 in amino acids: CASSPSDRADQPQHF. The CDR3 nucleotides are TGTGCCAGCTCACCATCAGACAGGGCCGATCAGCCCCAGCATTTT.

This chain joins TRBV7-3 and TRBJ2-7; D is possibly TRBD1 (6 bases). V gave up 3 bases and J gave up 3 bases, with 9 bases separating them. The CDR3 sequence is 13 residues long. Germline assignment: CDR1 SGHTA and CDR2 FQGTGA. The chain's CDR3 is CASSFGGRYEQYF. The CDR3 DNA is TGTGCCAGCAGCTTTGGGGGCCGCTACGAGCAGTACTTC.

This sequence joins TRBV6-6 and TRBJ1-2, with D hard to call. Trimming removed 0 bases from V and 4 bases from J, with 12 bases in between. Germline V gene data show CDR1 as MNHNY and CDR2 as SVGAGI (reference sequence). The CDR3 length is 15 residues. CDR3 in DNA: TGTGCCAGCAGTTACTCTGCCCCAGGAACCTATGGCTACACCTTC. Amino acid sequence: CASSYSAPGTYGYTF.

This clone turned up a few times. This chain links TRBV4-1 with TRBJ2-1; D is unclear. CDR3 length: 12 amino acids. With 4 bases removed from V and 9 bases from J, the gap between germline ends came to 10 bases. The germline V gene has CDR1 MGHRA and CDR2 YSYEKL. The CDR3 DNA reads TGCGCCAGCAGCCGCGGTGGCGGTGAGCAGTTCTTC. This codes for CASSRGGGEQFF.

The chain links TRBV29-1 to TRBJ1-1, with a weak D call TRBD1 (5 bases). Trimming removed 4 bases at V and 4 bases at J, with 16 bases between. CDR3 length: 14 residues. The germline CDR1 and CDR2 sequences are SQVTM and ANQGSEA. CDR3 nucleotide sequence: TGCAGCGTTGCCGGGACCCAACGGGGCACTGAAGCTTTCTTT. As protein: CSVAGTQRGTEAFF.

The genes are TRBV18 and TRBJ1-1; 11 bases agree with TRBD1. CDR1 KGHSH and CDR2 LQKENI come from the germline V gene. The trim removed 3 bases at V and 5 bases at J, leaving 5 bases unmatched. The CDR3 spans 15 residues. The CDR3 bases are TGTGCCAGCTCACCGGGGACAGGGGGGGAAACTGAAGCTTTCTTT. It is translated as CASSPGTGGETEAFF.

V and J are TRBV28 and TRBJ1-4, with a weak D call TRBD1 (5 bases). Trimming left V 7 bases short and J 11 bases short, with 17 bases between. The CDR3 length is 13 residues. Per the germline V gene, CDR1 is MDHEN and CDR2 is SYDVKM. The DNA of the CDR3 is TGTGCCAGCACTGGGGCCCGGGGGGGGAAACTGTTTTTT. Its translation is CASTGARGGKLFF.

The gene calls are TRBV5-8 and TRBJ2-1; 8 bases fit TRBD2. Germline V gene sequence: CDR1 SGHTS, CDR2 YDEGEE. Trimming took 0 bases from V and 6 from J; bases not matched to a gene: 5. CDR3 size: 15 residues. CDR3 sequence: CASSLAGGVGNEQFF. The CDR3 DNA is TGTGCCAGCAGCTTGGCGGGGGGGGTAGGCAATGAGCAGTTCTTC.

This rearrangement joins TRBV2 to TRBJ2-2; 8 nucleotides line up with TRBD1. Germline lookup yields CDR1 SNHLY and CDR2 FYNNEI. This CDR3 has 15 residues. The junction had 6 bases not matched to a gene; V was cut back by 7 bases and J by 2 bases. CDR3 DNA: TGTGCCAGCATAGCCCAGGGGGCTAACACCGGGGAGCTGTTTTTT. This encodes CASIAQGANTGELFF.

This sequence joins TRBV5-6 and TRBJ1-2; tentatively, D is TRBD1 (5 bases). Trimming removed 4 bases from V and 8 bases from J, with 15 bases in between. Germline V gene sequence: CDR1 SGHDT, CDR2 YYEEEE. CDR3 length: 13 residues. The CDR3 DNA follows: TGTGCCAGCAGCCCAGGGACCTTGAGCGGCTACACCTTC. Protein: CASSPGTLSGYTF.

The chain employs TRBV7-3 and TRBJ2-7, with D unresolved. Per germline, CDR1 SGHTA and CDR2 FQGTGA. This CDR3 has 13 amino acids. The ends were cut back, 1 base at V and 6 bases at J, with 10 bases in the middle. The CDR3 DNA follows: TGTGCCAGCAGCTTAAATTCTGCCGGCGAGCAGTACTTC. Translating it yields CASSLNSAGEQYF. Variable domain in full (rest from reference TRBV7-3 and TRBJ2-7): GAGVSQTPSNKVTEKGKYVELRCDPISGHTALYWYRQSLGQGPEFLIYFQGTGAADDSGLPNDRFFAVRPEGSVSTLKIQRTERGDSAVYLCASSLNSAGEQYFGPGTRLTVT.

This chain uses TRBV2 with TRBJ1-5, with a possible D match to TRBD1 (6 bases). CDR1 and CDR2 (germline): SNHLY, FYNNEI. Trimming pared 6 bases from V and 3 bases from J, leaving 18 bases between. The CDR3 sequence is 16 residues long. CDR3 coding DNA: TGTGCCAGCAGGCCTCCCGGGACACCACTCAATCAGCCCCAGCATTTT. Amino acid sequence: CASRPPGTPLNQPQHF.

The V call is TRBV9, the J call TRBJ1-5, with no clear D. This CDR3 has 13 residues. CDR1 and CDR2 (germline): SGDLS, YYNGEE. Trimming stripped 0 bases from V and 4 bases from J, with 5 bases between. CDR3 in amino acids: CASSVVTNQPQHF. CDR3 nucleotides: TGTGCCAGCAGCGTAGTAACTAATCAGCCCCAGCATTTT.

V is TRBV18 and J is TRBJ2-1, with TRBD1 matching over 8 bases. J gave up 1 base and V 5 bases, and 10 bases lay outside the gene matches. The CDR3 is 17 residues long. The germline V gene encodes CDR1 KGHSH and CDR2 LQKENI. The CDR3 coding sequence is TGTGCCAGCTCATCCGCCCGCGGGGACAGGTCCTACAATGAGCAGTTCTTC. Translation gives CASSSARGDRSYNEQFF.

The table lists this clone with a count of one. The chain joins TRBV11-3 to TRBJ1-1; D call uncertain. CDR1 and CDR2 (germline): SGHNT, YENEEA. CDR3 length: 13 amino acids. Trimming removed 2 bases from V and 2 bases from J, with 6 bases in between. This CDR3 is CASSLNQNTEAFF. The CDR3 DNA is TGTGCCAGCAGCTTAAATCAAAACACTGAAGCTTTCTTT.

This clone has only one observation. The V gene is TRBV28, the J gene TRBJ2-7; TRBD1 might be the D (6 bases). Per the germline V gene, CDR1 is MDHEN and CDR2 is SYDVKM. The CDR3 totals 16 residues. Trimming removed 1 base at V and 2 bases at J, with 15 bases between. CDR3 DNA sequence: TGTGCCAGCAGTTTATTGACAGGAGGTCCCCCCTACGAGCAGTACTTC. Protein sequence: CASSLLTGGPPYEQYF.

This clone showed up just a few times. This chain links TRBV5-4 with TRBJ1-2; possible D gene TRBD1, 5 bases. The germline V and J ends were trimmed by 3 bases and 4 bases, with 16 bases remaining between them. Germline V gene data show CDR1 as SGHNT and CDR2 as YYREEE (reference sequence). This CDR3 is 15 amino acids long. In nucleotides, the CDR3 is TGTGCCAGCAGCTCCAAAAAGGGGCCCGGCTATGGCTACACCTTC. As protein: CASSSKKGPGYGYTF.